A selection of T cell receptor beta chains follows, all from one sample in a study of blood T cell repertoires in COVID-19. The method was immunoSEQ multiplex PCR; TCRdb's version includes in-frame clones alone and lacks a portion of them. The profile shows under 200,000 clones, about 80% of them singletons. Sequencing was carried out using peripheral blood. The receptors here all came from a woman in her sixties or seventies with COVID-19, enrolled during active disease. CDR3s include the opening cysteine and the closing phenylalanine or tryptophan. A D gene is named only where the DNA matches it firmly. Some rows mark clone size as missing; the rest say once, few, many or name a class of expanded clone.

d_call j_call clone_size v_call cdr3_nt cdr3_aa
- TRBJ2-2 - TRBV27 TGTGCCAGCCGTACGAGCCCCCTGGTTACCGGGGAGCTGTTTTTT CASRTSPLVTGELFF
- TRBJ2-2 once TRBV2 TGTGCCAGCAGTGGGTCACGGGGAGTCACCGGGGAGCTGTTTTTT CASSGSRGVTGELFF
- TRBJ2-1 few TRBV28 TGTGCCAGCAGTGATACCCTCAGCTCCTACAATGAGCAGTTCTTC CASSDTLSSYNEQFF
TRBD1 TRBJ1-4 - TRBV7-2 TGTGCCAGCAGTATTACAGGGGGCCTAGGGGAAAAACTGTTTTTT CASSITGGLGEKLFF
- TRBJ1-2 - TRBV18 TGTGCCAGCTCACCACAGCCCTTAGCCTATGGCTACACCTTC CASSPQPLAYGYTF
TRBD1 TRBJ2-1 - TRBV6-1 TGTGCCAGCAGTAGCACGGACAGGGGGTGGGATGAGCAGTTCTTC CASSSTDRGWDEQFF
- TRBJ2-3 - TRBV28 TGTGCCAGCAGTGTTGGGGGGGCCGTGAGCGATACGCAGTATTTT CASSVGGAVSDTQYF
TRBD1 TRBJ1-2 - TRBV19 TGTGCCAGTAACATCCCCGGGACAGGGACTGGCTACACCTTC CASNIPGTGTGYTF
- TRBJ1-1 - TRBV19 TGTGCCAGTAGTTTGGCGGTGAACACTGAAGCTTTCTTT CASSLAVNTEAFF
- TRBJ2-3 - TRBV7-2 TGTGCCAGCAGTCCAACTTCAGGGCGGACAGATACGCAGTATTTT CASSPTSGRTDTQYF
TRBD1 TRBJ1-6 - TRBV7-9 TGTGCCAGCAGGCTGCCGGGACAGGGAGGTGGATCACCCCTCCACTTT CASRLPGQGGGSPLHF
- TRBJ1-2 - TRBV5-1 TGCGCCAGCAGCCAAATTTCGTCAGGGCCCACCTTC CASSQISSGPTF
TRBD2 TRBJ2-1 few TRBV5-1 TGCGCCAGCAGCCCGCGGGGCGGGAGCTACAATGAGCAGTTCTTC CASSPRGGSYNEQFF
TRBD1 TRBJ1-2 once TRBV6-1 TGTGCCAGCAGCCGACAGGGGGCGGGGGTCTATGGCTACACCTTC CASSRQGAGVYGYTF
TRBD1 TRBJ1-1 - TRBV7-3 TGTGCCAGCAGCCCGAACAGGGGGCAGAACACTGAAGCTTTCTTT CASSPNRGQNTEAFF
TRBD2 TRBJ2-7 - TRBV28 TGTGCCAGCAGTCCCGGGACTAGCGGGAGCTACGAGCAGTACTTC CASSPGTSGSYEQYF
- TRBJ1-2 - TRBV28 TGTGCCAGCACCTCCGCGGGACCCGACTATGGCTACACCTTC CASTSAGPDYGYTF
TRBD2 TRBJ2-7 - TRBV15 TGTGCCACCAGCAGACGGGGGGACGACTACGAGCAGTACTTC CATSRRGDDYEQYF
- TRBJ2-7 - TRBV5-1 TGCGCCAGCAGCTTGGTGGGCCCTACCGAGCAGTACTTC CASSLVGPTEQYF
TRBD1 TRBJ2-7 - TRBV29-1 TGCAGCGTGAATCAGGGGGCGAGGGCCTACGAGCAGTACTTC CSVNQGARAYEQYF
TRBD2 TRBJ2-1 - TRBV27 TGTGCCAGCAGTCCAAGCGGGAGATGGGGGTATGAGCAGTTCTTC CASSPSGRWGYEQFF
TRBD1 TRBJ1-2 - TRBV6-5 TGTGCCAGCAGTTACCGGGACAGGGTGGGAGGCTACACCTTC CASSYRDRVGGYTF
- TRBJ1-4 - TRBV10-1 TGCGCCAGCAGTGGACAGATTAATGAAAAACTGTTTTTT CASSGQINEKLFF
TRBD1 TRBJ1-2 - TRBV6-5 TGTGCCAGCACTCCGACAGGGGTTCGGTATGGCTACACCTTC CASTPTGVRYGYTF
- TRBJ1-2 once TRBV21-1 TGTGCCAGCGGACCCAGGGGAATCCTCCTCCGAAACTATGGCTACACCTTC CASGPRGILLRNYGYTF
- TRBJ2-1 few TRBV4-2 TGTGCCAGCAGCCAGGATAGCGGTGAGCAGTTCTTC CASSQDSGEQFF
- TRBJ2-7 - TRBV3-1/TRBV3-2 TGTGCCAGCAGCCGTAAATCAGACAGCGCCAGCCCCTACGAGCAGTACTTC CASSRKSDSASPYEQYF
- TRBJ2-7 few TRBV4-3 TGCGCCAGCAGCCAACGCCGCAGCGGCGAGCAGTACTTC CASSQRRSGEQYF
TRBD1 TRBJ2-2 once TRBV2 TGTGCCAGCCGCAAACAGGGGGCGTCCGGGGAGCTGTTTTTT CASRKQGASGELFF
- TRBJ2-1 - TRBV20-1 TGCAGTGCTAGTGGGGGGCCGAGGTCCTACAATGAGCAGTTCTTC CSASGGPRSYNEQFF
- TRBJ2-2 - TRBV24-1 TGTGCCACCAGTGATCCCCGCCGCGGTACCGGGGAGCTGTTTTTT CATSDPRRGTGELFF
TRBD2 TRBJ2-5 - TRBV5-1 TGCGCCAGCAGCTTCAGACTAGCGGGGCAAGAGACCCAGTACTTC CASSFRLAGQETQYF
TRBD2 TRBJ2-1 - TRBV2 TGTGCCAGCAACGCCGGACTAGCGGGAGGGCCATGGACCTCCTACAATGAGCAGTTCTTC CASNAGLAGGPWTSYNEQFF
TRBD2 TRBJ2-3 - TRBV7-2 TGTGCCAGCGGGGGGACTAGCGGTTTCACAGATACGCAGTATTTT CASGGTSGFTDTQYF
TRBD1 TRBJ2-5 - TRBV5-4 TGTGCCAGCAGCCCCCGTACAGGGGGCGGAGGGGAGACCCAGTACTTC CASSPRTGGGGETQYF
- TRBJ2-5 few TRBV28 TGTGCCAGCAGTAACACGGAGACCCAGTACTTC CASSNTETQYF
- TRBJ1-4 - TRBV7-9 TGTGCCAGCAGCTTAGGGACAGTACTAACTAATGAAAAACTGTTTTTT CASSLGTVLTNEKLFF
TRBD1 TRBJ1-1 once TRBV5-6 TGTGCCAGCAGCAACTTACAGGGGGCGCGAACCGCTTTCTTT CASSNLQGARTAFF
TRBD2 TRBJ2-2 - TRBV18 TGTGCCAGCTCACAAATCGGGACTAGCGGTTCGAACACCGGGGAGCTGTTTTTT CASSQIGTSGSNTGELFF
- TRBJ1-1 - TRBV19 TGTGCCAGTAGGGTAACATGGAACACTGAAGCTTTCTTT CASRVTWNTEAFF
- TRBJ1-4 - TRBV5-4 TGTGCCAGCAGCTTGCTTCGGTCTGCAGGATCATACGAAAAACTGTTTTTT CASSLLRSAGSYEKLFF
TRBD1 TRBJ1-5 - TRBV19 TGTGCCAGTAGTACGGACAGGAATCAGCCCCAGCATTTT CASSTDRNQPQHF
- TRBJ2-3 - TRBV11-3 TGTGCCAGCAGCTTAAGCCGAGAGGGGGTGCAGCAGTATTTT CASSLSREGVQQYF
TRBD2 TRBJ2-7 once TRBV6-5 TGTGCCAGCAGCGCTACTAGCGGGACCTTCTACGAGCAGTACTTC CASSATSGTFYEQYF
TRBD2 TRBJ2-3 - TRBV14 TGTGCCAGCAGCCAAGATGTTAGGGGTAGCGGGAGTCCTCCAGATACGCAGTATTTT CASSQDVRGSGSPPDTQYF